This T cell receptor (beta chain) is drawn from a study of CD8+CD57+ T cells in acquired aplastic anemia. The use of genomic DNA as template underpinned the TCR beta VDJ and CDR3 profiling. TCRdb used MiXCR to reprocess the reads, holding one entry per CDR3 protein. The sample has tens of thousands of distinct CDR3 sequences; under 80% are singletons. By flow cytometry, patients selected for sequencing had shown an expansion of CD8+CD57+ cells. Every patient was diagnosed with severe acquired aplastic anemia. V lost 1 base to trimming and J lost 7 bases, with 13 bases between them. Germline lookup yields CDR1 SNHLY and CDR2 FYNNEI. The CDR3 consists of 14 residues.

The clonotype originates from a human donor with aplastic anemia. The sequenced sample consisted of sorted CD4+, CD8+, or CD8+CD57+ T cells (not recorded which) from PBMCs. The V and J genes are TRBV2 and TRBJ1-2; no clear D gene. The CDR3 coding sequence is TGTGCCAGCAGTGAAGAGGTTTTGGGGTTTGGCTACACCTTC. Translation: CASSEEVLGFGYTF.